These T cell receptor beta chains were read from a single sample in a study of blood T cell repertoires in COVID-19. Here immunoSEQ multiplex PCR was the method, and the copy in TCRdb shows in-frame clones only, minus some. The data hold about 140,000 clones, with approximately 80% observed a single time. The sample was peripheral blood. The receptors shown here come from a human donor in a cohort sampled during active COVID-19. CDR3s include the opening cysteine and the closing phenylalanine or tryptophan. A D gene is named only where the DNA matches it firmly. For some rows the clone size is stated as once, few or many, or as a class when expanded; others skip it.

>.|.|TRBJ1-1|TRBV5-6
TGTGCCAGCATAAAGAACACTGAAGCTTTCTTT
CASIKNTEAFF
>.|.|TRBJ1-4|TRBV7-9
TGTGCCACCGACCTTACCTCCACAGGGAGTAATGAAAAACTGTTTTTT
CATDLTSTGSNEKLFF
>.|.|TRBJ1-2|TRBV28
TGTGCCAGCAGCCTGGGAGGGAAGGGGTATGGCTACACCTTC
CASSLGGKGYGYTF
>.|.|TRBJ1-1|TRBV3-1/TRBV3-2
TGTGCCAGCAGCCAAGTGGGGGGGAACACTGAAGCTTTCTTT
CASSQVGGNTEAFF
>.|.|TRBJ2-6|TRBV4-3
TGCGCCAGCAGCCAAGTCGGTCCACAGGGATCTGGGGCCAACGTCCTGACTTTC
CASSQVGPQGSGANVLTF
>TRBD1|.|TRBJ1-4|TRBV9
TGTGCCAGCAGCCCACAGGGGACAGCCCTAAATGAAAAACTGTTTTTT
CASSPQGTALNEKLFF
>TRBD1|.|TRBJ1-6|TRBV10-2
TGCGCCAGCAGTGAGCCGGGACAGTTTAATTCACCCCTCCACTTT
CASSEPGQFNSPLHF
>TRBD1|few|TRBJ1-6|TRBV6-1
TGTGCCAGCAGTGTGGACAGGAGCTCCTATAATTCACCCCTCCACTTT
CASSVDRSSYNSPLHF
>.|.|TRBJ1-1|TRBV11-1
TGTGCCAGCAGCTTAGTGCGGGGCATGGTTAGGACTGAAGCTTTCTTT
CASSLVRGMVRTEAFF
>.|.|TRBJ2-5|TRBV25-1
TGTGCCAGCAGTGAATACGGGGGGCCCCAAGAGACCCAGTACTTC
CASSEYGGPQETQYF
>.|.|TRBJ1-2|TRBV7-9
TGTGCCAGCAGCTTAGCACAGGTTAATGGCTACACCTTC
CASSLAQVNGYTF
>.|.|TRBJ2-3|TRBV7-2
TGTGCCAGCAGCTTAGGAGCGGCAGATACGCAGTATTTT
CASSLGAADTQYF
>TRBD1|.|TRBJ1-2|TRBV7-3
TGTGCCAGCAGCTTGACAGGGGGCGCGGACTATGGCTACACCTTC
CASSLTGGADYGYTF
>.|.|TRBJ2-7|TRBV5-1
TGCGCCAGCAGCCTCCAGGGGTACGAGCAGTACTTC
CASSLQGYEQYF
>.|.|TRBJ2-5|TRBV11-2
TGTGCCAGCAGCACTCAGGCACAAGAGACCCAGTACTTC
CASSTQAQETQYF
>TRBD2|.|TRBJ2-3|TRBV4-1
TGCGCCAGCAGCCAGGAAGGGACTAGGGGGACAGATACGCAGTATTTT
CASSQEGTRGTDTQYF
>.|once|TRBJ1-2|TRBV6-1
TGTGCCAGCAGTGAAGCGGAAGACAGGAAATTCTATGGCTACACCTTC
CASSEAEDRKFYGYTF
>TRBD1|.|TRBJ1-1|TRBV5-1
TGCGCCAGCAGCATCGACAGGGCCACTGAAGCTTTCTTT
CASSIDRATEAFF
>.|once|TRBJ1-2|TRBV5-6
TGTGCCAGCAGCAGCGACAGAACCTATGGCTACACCTTC
CASSSDRTYGYTF
>TRBD2|.|TRBJ2-3|TRBV6-5
TGTGCCAGTAGACTAGCGGACACAGATACGCAGTATTTT
CASRLADTDTQYF
>.|.|TRBJ1-5|TRBV7-2
TGTGCCAGCAGCCCCCTTCAGGGATTTGGCAATCAGCCCCAGCATTTT
CASSPLQGFGNQPQHF
>.|once|TRBJ2-7|TRBV28
TGTGCCAGCAGTCAGGAAGACTACGAGCAGTACTTC
CASSQEDYEQYF
>TRBD1|once|TRBJ1-2|TRBV4-3
TGCGCCAGCAGCCGGGACAGGGTTGGCTACACCTTC
CASSRDRVGYTF
>TRBD2|.|TRBJ2-7|TRBV5-1
TGCGCCAGCAGCTTGTCTAGCGGGGGGTTAACCTACGAGCAGTACTTC
CASSLSSGGLTYEQYF
>.|.|TRBJ1-1|TRBV19
TGTGCCAGTAGTATCTCGGGGGGCGGGACTGAAGCTTTCTTT
CASSISGGGTEAFF
>.|.|TRBJ2-7|TRBV4-3
TGCGCCAGCAGCCAAGAGACCGAGACTCCCAGCTCCTACGAGCAGTACTTC
CASSQETETPSSYEQYF